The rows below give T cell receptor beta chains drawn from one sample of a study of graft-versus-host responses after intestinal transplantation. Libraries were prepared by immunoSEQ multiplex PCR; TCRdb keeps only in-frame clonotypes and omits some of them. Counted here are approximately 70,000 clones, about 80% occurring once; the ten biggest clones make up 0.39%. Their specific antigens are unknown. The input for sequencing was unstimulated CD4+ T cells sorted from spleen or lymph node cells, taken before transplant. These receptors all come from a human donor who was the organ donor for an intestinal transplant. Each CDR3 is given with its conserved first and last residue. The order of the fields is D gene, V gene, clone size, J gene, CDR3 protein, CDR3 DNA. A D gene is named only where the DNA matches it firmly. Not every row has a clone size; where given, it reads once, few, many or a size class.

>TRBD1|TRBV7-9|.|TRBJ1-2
CASSPGQATNYGYTF
TGTGCCAGCAGCCCAGGACAGGCGACTAACTATGGCTACACCTTC
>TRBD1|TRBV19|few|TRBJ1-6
CASSMAGDRYNSPLHF
TGTGCCAGTAGTATGGCCGGGGACAGGTATAATTCACCCCTCCACTTT
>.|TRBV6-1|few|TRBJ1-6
CASSEAQGSPLHF
TGTGCCAGCAGTGAAGCGCAGGGTTCACCCCTCCACTTT
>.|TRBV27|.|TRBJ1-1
CASSFWPGEAFF
TGTGCCAGCAGTTTTTGGCCAGGTGAAGCTTTCTTT
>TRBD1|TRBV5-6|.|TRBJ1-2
CASSRGQGAGGYTF
TGTGCCAGCAGCCGGGGACAGGGGGCGGGAGGCTACACCTTC
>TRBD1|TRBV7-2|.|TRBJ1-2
CASSFGQGNYGYTF
TGTGCCAGCAGTTTTGGACAGGGTAACTATGGCTACACCTTC
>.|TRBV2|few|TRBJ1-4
CASSSREGEKLFF
TGTGCCAGCAGTTCCCGGGAGGGTGAAAAACTGTTTTTT
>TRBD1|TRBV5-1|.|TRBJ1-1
CASSGQGSHTEAFF
TGCGCCAGCAGCGGACAGGGGAGCCACACTGAAGCTTTCTTT
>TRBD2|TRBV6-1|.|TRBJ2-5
CASSEQGLAGAQETQYF
TGTGCCAGCAGTGAACAGGGACTAGCGGGGGCCCAAGAGACCCAGTACTTC
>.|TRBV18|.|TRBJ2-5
CASSSLAITWETQYF
TGTGCCAGCTCATCCTTAGCAATCACCTGGGAGACCCAGTACTTC
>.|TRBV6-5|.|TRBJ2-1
CASSYGGPTPEQFF
TGTGCCAGCAGTTACGGTGGGCCAACCCCTGAGCAGTTCTTC